This is a list of T cell receptor beta chains from one sample in a study of blood T cell repertoires in COVID-19. Produced via immunoSEQ multiplex PCR; TCRdb's table is partial and in-frame only. The data show around 180,000 clones, 80% to 90% seen once. Material for sequencing was peripheral blood. These receptors came from a human donor with active or convalescent COVID-19. The donor label of this sample is uncertain. Each CDR3 is given with its conserved first and last residue. Each record gives: J gene, V gene, CDR3 protein.

TRBJ2-3 TRBV6-1 CASRESGLAGYTDTQYF
TRBJ2-1 TRBV20-1 CSASERGTYNEQFF
TRBJ1-2 TRBV24-1 CATSGQGGHGYTF
TRBJ1-3 TRBV6-1 CASSEAHRRASGNTIYF
TRBJ2-7 TRBV4-2 CASSQELAGTTYEQYF
TRBJ2-1 TRBV7-2 CASSLSAEFEQFF
TRBJ1-3 TRBV3-1/TRBV3-2 CASSQAWDNKGNTIYF
TRBJ1-2 TRBV5-1 CASSLAAGDYGYTF
TRBJ2-4 TRBV12-3/TRBV12-4 CATLCPDIQYF
TRBJ1-1 TRBV7-9 CASSFGALEAFF
TRBJ2-2 TRBV4-3 CASSQAPAGGRNTGELFF
TRBJ2-3 TRBV14 CASSLRLTDTQYF
TRBJ2-1 TRBV6-5 CASSPTGNNEQFF
TRBJ2-1 TRBV5-4 CASSFGGNYNEQFF
TRBJ1-1 TRBV11-2 CASSLVLNTEAFF
TRBJ1-2 TRBV6-5 CASSYSRRSAIYGYTF
TRBJ2-7 TRBV28 CASRYSGSTYEQYF
TRBJ2-1 TRBV30 CAWNIGRSGRANNEQFF
TRBJ1-1 TRBV6-5 CASGVGWTEAFF
TRBJ2-4 TRBV2 CASGKDSDIQYF
TRBJ1-2 TRBV11-3 CASSLVTGAGYTF
TRBJ1-1 TRBV7-9 CASSLSGTEAFF
TRBJ2-3 TRBV5-4 CASSLGVAGGYTGTTDTQYF
TRBJ1-2 TRBV7-8 CASSLNRLANYGYTF
TRBJ2-3 TRBV5-4 CASSAAGLAGTSTDTQYF
TRBJ2-3 TRBV7-2 CASSLVSSTDTQYF
TRBJ2-7 TRBV6-5 CASSLILPPGKQYF
TRBJ2-3 TRBV18 CASSPGLAGGADTQYF
TRBJ1-5 TRBV10-3 CATDAEATGGNQPQHF
TRBJ2-7 TRBV19 CASTLAGGTYEQYF
TRBJ2-1 TRBV30 CAWTLNNEQFF
TRBJ2-7 TRBV5-1 CASSSGLALSYEQYF
TRBJ1-2 TRBV7-2 CASSLWQAYGYTF